This entry lists 30 T cell receptor beta chains sequenced from one sample in a study of T cell repertoires in cytomegalovirus infection. TCRdb reanalysed the reads using MiXCR and keeps one entry per CDR3 protein. The sample records a few hundred thousand distinct CDR3 sequences, 42% being singletons. These TCRs' antigens remain unknown. This material consisted of cultured PBMCs, taken from culture after CMV antigen stimulation. The receptors stem from a human donor in good health (CMV status not recorded). Some clones in this sample may be carry-over from other donors' samples.

The rearrangement uses TRBV11-2 and TRBJ2-5; TRBD1 or TRBD2 may be the D gene (5 bases each). This CDR3 is 12 amino acids long. Germline V lookup: CDR1 SGHAT, CDR2 FQNNGV. Deletions cut 5 bases from V and 7 bases from J, with 11 bases between. CDR3 sequence reads: CASSTGTGTQYF. CDR3 coding DNA: TGTGCCAGCAGCACGGGAACAGGGACCCAGTACTTC.

This clonotype was counted a few times. The chain couples TRBV28 to TRBJ1-3, with unresolved D. Germline values: CDR1 MDHEN, CDR2 SYDVKM. V shed 1 base and J shed 4 bases, with 17 bases lying between them. This CDR3 region has 17 residues. The DNA for the CDR3 is TGTGCCAGCAGTTTATATCTCCCCTCCGGTAGAGGAAACACCATATATTTT. Amino acid sequence: CASSLYLPSGRGNTIYF.

The chain recombines TRBV7-8 with TRBJ1-2; 7 nucleotides align to TRBD1. J lost 8 bases, V lost 1 base, and 10 bases had no gene match. Germline CDR1 is SGHVS and CDR2 is FQNEAQ. The CDR3 loop spans 15 amino acids. In DNA form, the CDR3 reads TGTGCCAGCAGCTTAGGCCGGGACAGTCTGGCGGGCTACACCTTC. Its translation is CASSLGRDSLAGYTF. Looking up the rest from reference TRBV7-8 and TRBJ1-2 gives the full variable domain: GAGVSQSPRYKVAKRGQDVALRCDPISGHVSLFWYQQALGQGPEFLTYFQNEAQLDKSGLPSDRFFAERPEGSVSTLKIQRTQQEDSAVYLCASSLGRDSLAGYTFGSGTRLTVV.

J is TRBJ2-3 and V is TRBV12-3 or TRBV12-4; D remains unclear. The CDR3 sequence is 15 residues long. V lost 1 base and J 2 bases, leaving 10 bases between the germline ends. The CDR3 DNA follows: TGTGCCAGCAGTTTAGGAAGCGTCAACACAGATACGCAGTATTTT. Translating gives CASSLGSVNTDTQYF.

This clonotype was recorded a few times. The chain is built from TRBV12-3 or TRBV12-4 and TRBJ2-1, with 7 bases identical to TRBD2. The CDR3 runs 18 residues. The trim removed 5 bases at V and 0 bases at J, leaving 13 bases unmatched. The CDR3 nucleotides read TGTGCCAGCAGTCAATGGACGAGCGGGATCAGCTCCTACAATGAGCAGTTCTTC. Translated: CASSQWTSGISSYNEQFF.

This clonotype was detected a few times. The chain couples TRBV7-8 to TRBJ1-1; D is undetermined. Germline assignment: CDR1 SGHVS and CDR2 FQNEAQ. Trimming removed 3 bases at V and 8 bases at J, with 7 bases between. This CDR3 has 11 amino acids. CDR3 sequence (DNA): TGTGCCAGCAGCTTCTCGGAGGAAGCTTTCTTT. Protein sequence: CASSFSEEAFF.

This chain uses TRBV6-2 or TRBV6-3 with TRBJ2-5; D gene ambiguous. CDR3 length equals 12 residues. Germline CDR1 reads MNHEY; CDR2 reads SVGEGT. Trimming took 9 bases from V and 5 from J, leaving 13 bases between them. DNA of the CDR3: TGTGCCAGTCGAGGCCTCGCGGAGACCCAGTACTTC. Its translation: CASRGLAETQYF.

CDR3 sequence (DNA): TGTGCCAGCAGTCGGGGAGAAACTGAAGCTTTCTTT. Encoded protein: CASSRGETEAFF. The gene calls are TRBV6-1 and TRBJ1-1; D not certain. The CDR3 spans 12 residues. V was trimmed by 5 bases and J by 5 bases, leaving 9 bases between them. The germline CDR1 and CDR2 sequences are MNHNS and SASEGT.

In this sample, this clonotype turned up a few times. The chain combines TRBV7-2 with TRBJ2-1, with TRBD2 matching over 7 bases. After removal of 6 bases from V and 8 bases from J, the junction contained 10 bases not matched to a gene. Germline CDR1 and CDR2: SGHTA and FQGNSA. The CDR3 length is 14 residues. In nucleotides, the CDR3 is TGTGCCAGCAGTCGAGACGGGACTAACTATGAGCAGTTCTTC. Protein product: CASSRDGTNYEQFF.

This clonotype was seen more than once but under ten times. As DNA, the CDR3 is TGTGCCAGCAGCTTACAGGGGCACGACAATGAGCAGTTCTTC. This sequence encodes CASSLQGHDNEQFF. The V call is TRBV7-2, the J call TRBJ2-1; D possibly corresponds to TRBD1 (6 bases). The CDR3 has 14 residues. Per germline, CDR1 SGHTA and CDR2 FQGNSA. Trimming removed 2 bases at V and 5 bases at J, with 10 bases between.

This clonotype was seen only a few times. The rearrangement uses TRBV7-6 and TRBJ2-3; weak D call: TRBD1 (6 bases). The CDR3 is 15 amino acids. Germline lookup yields CDR1 SGHVS and CDR2 FNYEAQ. Trimming removed 5 bases at V and 2 bases at J, with 14 bases between. The CDR3 sequence is CASSGLQGSTDTQYF. CDR3 bases: TGTGCCAGCAGCGGCTTACAGGGCTCCACAGATACGCAGTATTTT.

The chain uses TRBV12-3 or TRBV12-4 and TRBJ1-2; 7 positions match TRBD1. V was pared by 4 bases and J by 3 bases, with 5 bases of the junction left unmatched. This CDR3 contains 14 residues. The CDR3 coding sequence is TGTGCCAGCAGTTCCCAGGGGGGGCACTATGGCTACACCTTC. Its protein product is CASSSQGGHYGYTF.

The chain employs TRBV7-9 and TRBJ1-1; D unclear. This CDR3 has 16 residues. V was cut by 3 bases and J by 3 bases, with 17 bases left in between. Germline V gene lookup returns CDR1 SEHNR and CDR2 FQNEAQ (reference sequence). This CDR3 reads CASSFLRTGEDTEAFF. The CDR3 coding sequence is TGTGCCAGCAGCTTCCTCCGGACGGGAGAAGACACTGAAGCTTTCTTT.

V usage is TRBV19 and J usage is TRBJ1-5; D might be TRBD1 (6 bases). The germline V gene has CDR1 LNHDA and CDR2 SQIVND (reference sequence). CDR3 size: 18 residues. Deletions cut 10 bases from V and 2 bases from J, with 27 bases between. CDR3 protein: CANPPRCGGHGGNQPQHF. In DNA, the CDR3 is TGTGCCAATCCTCCCCGATGCGGGGGGCATGGTGGCAATCAGCCCCAGCATTTT.

The chain couples TRBV5-4 to TRBJ2-2; 7 nucleotides line up with TRBD1. From germline, CDR1 is SGHNT and CDR2 YYREEE (reference sequence). V lost 5 bases to trimming and J lost 0 bases; unmatched junction nucleotides: 7. The length of the CDR3 is 16 residues. In DNA, the CDR3 is TGTGCCAGCAGGCTCACAGGGGTCGCGAACACCGGGGAGCTGTTTTTT. As protein: CASRLTGVANTGELFF.

The chain is built from TRBV6-1 and TRBJ1-5; no clear D gene. In germline, CDR1 is MNHNS, CDR2 SASEGT. The V gene lost 6 bases and the J gene lost 0 bases, with 15 bases spanning the gap. This CDR3 is built from 16 residues. CDR3 sequence reads: CASRPQGWASNQPQHF. The CDR3 DNA reads as TGTGCCAGCAGGCCCCAAGGTTGGGCTAGCAATCAGCCCCAGCATTTT.

The V gene is TRBV6-4, the J gene TRBJ1-6; possible D gene TRBD1, 5 bases. The V end was cut by 5 bases, the J end by 7 bases, with 18 bases between. The CDR3 is made up of 16 amino acids. The germline gives CDR1 MRHNA, CDR2 SNTAGT. CDR3 loop: CASSYGVWGSNSPLHF. The CDR3 DNA sequence: TGTGCCAGCAGTTACGGTGTTTGGGGCAGCAATTCACCCCTCCACTTT.

The V call is TRBV6-1, the J call TRBJ1-6; weak D call: TRBD1 (5 bases). Germline-derived CDR1 and CDR2 are MNHNS and SASEGT. V lost 2 bases to trimming and J lost 13 bases, with 15 bases between them. This CDR3 is built from 14 residues. CDR3 residues: CASSEYPRGLPLHF. The CDR3 DNA reads as TGTGCCAGCAGTGAATACCCTAGGGGTTTGCCCCTCCACTTT.

The CDR3 protein is CASSRFPSYSSSSNSPLHF. CDR3 bases: TGTGCCAGCAGTAGGTTTCCGAGTTATAGCAGCAGCTCGAATTCACCCCTCCACTTT. The chain recombines TRBV6-1 with TRBJ1-6; D uncertain. CDR1 is MNHNS and CDR2 is SASEGT in the germline V gene. V gave up 5 bases and J gave up 7 bases, with 27 bases separating them. CDR3 length: 19 residues.

V gene TRBV19 combines with J gene TRBJ2-7; 9 positions agree with TRBD2. Germline V gene lookup returns CDR1 LNHDA and CDR2 SQIVND (reference sequence). The CDR3 spans 14 residues. V lost 6 bases to trimming and J lost 0 bases; unmatched junction nucleotides: 3. CDR3 in DNA: TGTGCCAGTAGCCGGACTAGCGTCTCCTACGAGCAGTACTTC. This gives the protein CASSRTSVSYEQYF.

This clonotype has more than one count but fewer than ten. The rearrangement uses TRBV6-1 and TRBJ2-1; no clear D. This CDR3 has 14 amino acids. Between the trimmed V and J ends, which lost 2 bases and 2 bases, there was a span of 7 bases. Per the germline V gene, CDR1 is MNHNS and CDR2 is SASEGT. The CDR3 reads CASSELSPYNEQFF. CDR3 nucleotide sequence: TGTGCCAGCAGTGAACTATCCCCCTACAATGAGCAGTTCTTC.

J is TRBJ2-1 and V is TRBV18, with TRBD2 matching 8 bases. V gave up 4 bases and J gave up 7 bases; unmatched junction bases: 12. This CDR3 has 16 amino acids. Germline loops: CDR1 KGHSH, CDR2 LQKENI. The CDR3 nucleotides read TGTGCCAGCTCACTTAGCGGGACTTTCTTAGGTAATGAGCAGTTCTTC. It codes for CASSLSGTFLGNEQFF.

The chain links TRBV7-8 to TRBJ1-5, with no clear D. Trimming stripped 5 bases from V and 1 base from J, with 9 bases between. CDR3 size: 14 residues. The germline V gene has CDR1 SGHVS and CDR2 FQNEAQ. The CDR3 DNA reads TGTGCCAGCAGCAATGGACGGAGCAATCAGCCCCAGCATTTT. It is translated as CASSNGRSNQPQHF. The full variable domain, in which reference TRBV7-8 and TRBJ1-5 provide the parts outside the CDR3, is GAGVSQSPRYKVAKRGQDVALRCDPISGHVSLFWYQQALGQGPEFLTYFQNEAQLDKSGLPSDRFFAERPEGSVSTLKIQRTQQEDSAVYLCASSNGRSNQPQHFGDGTRLSIL.

The chain is built from TRBV10-3 and TRBJ1-4; D gene unclear. The ends were cut back, 10 bases at V and 0 bases at J, with 15 bases in the middle. The germline gives CDR1 ENHRY, CDR2 SYGVKD. The CDR3 is made up of 15 amino acids. The CDR3 here is CATSAELATNEKLFF. Written as DNA, the CDR3 is TGTGCCACCTCAGCGGAACTTGCAACTAATGAAAAACTGTTTTTT.

The chain carries TRBV6-1 and TRBJ2-3; D gene ambiguous. The CDR3 spans 14 residues. Germline assignment: CDR1 MNHNS and CDR2 SASEGT. The V and J ends lost 7 bases and 2 bases respectively, with 13 bases between them. CDR3 bases: TGTGCCAGCACACCCCGGGCAGACACAGATACGCAGTATTTT. This codes for CASTPRADTDTQYF.

The chain has TRBV6-5 and TRBJ1-1; D remains unclear. Germline V gene lookup returns CDR1 MNHEY and CDR2 SVGAGI. Trimming removed 0 bases from V and 1 base from J, with 15 bases in between. The CDR3 consists of 17 residues. The DNA of the CDR3 is TGTGCCAGCAGTTACTCAGGGCTTACATTCTGGAACACTGAAGCTTTCTTT. This gives the protein CASSYSGLTFWNTEAFF.

The table lists this clonotype with a count of one. The chain is built from TRBV3-1 and TRBJ1-3; D not resolved. Looked up from germline, CDR1 is LGHDT and CDR2 is YNNKEL (reference sequence). Trimming took off 1 base at V and 0 bases at J, with 16 bases between the two ends. CDR3 length equals 18 residues. CDR3 sequence reads: CASSQGVTKVGSGNTIYF. In DNA form, the CDR3 reads TGTGCCAGCAGCCAAGGGGTCACCAAAGTGGGCTCTGGAAACACCATATATTTT.

This clonotype was found many times. This chain connects TRBV7-2 to TRBJ2-1, with TRBD2 identical over 7 bases. V was clipped by 0 bases and J by 7 bases; unmatched bases: 12. CDR1 and CDR2 from the germline V gene are SGHTA and FQGNSA. This CDR3 has 17 residues. The chain's CDR3 is CASSLAPRLAERNEQFF. The CDR3 DNA sequence: TGTGCCAGCAGCTTAGCCCCCCGGCTAGCGGAGAGAAATGAGCAGTTCTTC.

The CDR3, as DNA: TGTGCCAGCAGTCCCGGACAGAATGAGCAGTTCTTC. This sequence encodes CASSPGQNEQFF. The chain links TRBV6-6 to TRBJ2-1, with D perhaps matching TRBD1 (6 bases). CDR3 length: 12 residues. CDR1 and CDR2 from the germline V gene are MNHNY and SVGAGI (reference sequence). The V gene lost 5 bases and the J gene lost 7 bases, with 9 bases spanning the gap.

This clonotype came up a few times. V gene TRBV4-2 combines with J gene TRBJ1-2; D remains unclear. This CDR3 contains 11 residues. Trimming shortened V by 0 bases and J by 13 bases, and 9 bases separated the two germline ends. Per the germline V gene, CDR1 is LGHNA and CDR2 is YNFKEQ. The CDR3 DNA sequence: TGTGCCAGCAGCCAAGAGGGTCTGCCCACCTTC. Encoded protein: CASSQEGLPTF.